This T cell receptor (beta chain) came from a study of vaccination effects on CD4 cells after COVID-19. Antigen-specific CD4+ T cells were expanded with viral peptide pools in the ViraFEST assay before sequencing. Following a roughly 11-day culture, CD4+ T cells were purified. Recipients of the vaccine had no prior SARS-CoV-2 infection and negative nucleocapsid antibodies. Concerning this clone itself: Its specificity is not known.

Germline CDR1 reads LGHDT; CDR2 reads YNNKEL (reference sequence). This CDR3 has 14 residues. Trimming took 4 bases from V and 6 from J; bases not matched to a gene: 4. Profiling relied on immunoSEQ multiplex PCR, and the TCRdb table lists in-frame clones only, not all of them. Of over 60,000 clones in the sample, 65% to 85% were seen once. The origin of this receptor is a human donor who received a COVID-19 vaccine. This chain connects TRBV3-1 (or the pseudogene TRBV3-2) to TRBJ2-7; 12 bases map to TRBD1. The starting material was CD4+ T cells from PBMCs cultured with HCoV-NL63 spike peptides, obtained before COVID-19 vaccination. CDR3 residues: CASSPPGQGAEQYV. The CDR3 DNA follows: TGTGCCAGCAGCCCCCCGGGACAGGGGGCCGAGCAGTACGTC.